Shown below are 19 T cell receptor beta chains from a single sample sequenced in a study of blood T cell repertoires in COVID-19. TCRdb keeps only in-frame clones here, not all; method: immunoSEQ multiplex PCR. The data show some 70,000 clones, with 80% to 90% seen just once and 1.4% held by the top ten. Sequencing used peripheral blood. Receptors originate from a woman aged 60-75 years with acute or convalescent COVID-19.

The chain links TRBV6-5 to TRBJ1-6; 7 bases agree with TRBD1. Trimming removed 6 bases from V and 8 bases from J; junction bases left unmatched: 7. Germline V gene lookup returns CDR1 MNHEY and CDR2 SVGAGI. This CDR3 region has 14 residues. The CDR3 region has the DNA TGTGCCAGCAGGAAGGGACAGTACTATTCACCCCTCCACTTT. Protein sequence: CASRKGQYYSPLHF.

The chain combines TRBV24-1 with TRBJ2-1; possibly TRBD2 for D (6 bases). Germline CDR1 and CDR2: KGHDR and SFDVKD. The CDR3 loop spans 14 amino acids. The germline V and J ends were trimmed by 6 bases and 4 bases, with 12 bases remaining between them. The CDR3 loop is CATSWGAGYNEQFF. CDR3 in DNA: TGTGCCACCAGTTGGGGCGCGGGGTACAATGAGCAGTTCTTC.

The rearrangement uses TRBV7-9 and TRBJ2-7; 7 bases line up with TRBD1. Germline lookup yields CDR1 SEHNR and CDR2 FQNEAQ (reference sequence). The J segment lost 3 bases and the V segment lost 5 bases, leaving 10 bases of the junction unmatched. The CDR3 is 15 amino acids. CDR3 loop: CASSDDRESIYEQYF. The CDR3 coding sequence is TGTGCCAGCAGCGATGACAGGGAATCAATCTACGAGCAGTACTTC.

The rearrangement links TRBV28 to TRBJ2-2; TRBD2 matches 13 bases. This CDR3 comprises 18 residues. Germline V gene sequence: CDR1 MDHEN, CDR2 SYDVKM. V gave up 5 bases and J gave up 0 bases; unmatched junction bases: 6. The CDR3 here is CASSQSGLAGANTGELFF. CDR3 nucleotide sequence: TGTGCCAGCAGTCAAAGCGGACTAGCGGGAGCGAACACCGGGGAGCTGTTTTTT.

The V gene is TRBV7-9, the J gene TRBJ2-3; D is uncertain. Looked up from germline, CDR1 is SEHNR and CDR2 is FQNEAQ (reference sequence). The CDR3 contains 15 residues. V shed 1 base and J shed 4 bases, with 12 bases lying between them. CDR3: CASSLGPGDSDTQYF. CDR3 DNA: TGTGCCAGCAGCTTAGGACCCGGTGACTCAGATACGCAGTATTTT.

The chain uses TRBV28 and TRBJ1-2, with 10 nucleotides matching TRBD1. The germline gives CDR1 MDHEN, CDR2 SYDVKM. V was clipped by 5 bases and J by 8 bases; unmatched bases: 8. This CDR3 contains 14 residues. The CDR3 DNA reads TGTGCCAGCAGTGCGCCGGGACAGGGGAGAGGCTACACCTTC. It yields the protein CASSAPGQGRGYTF.

The chain links TRBV28 to TRBJ1-3, with TRBD1 identical over 7 bases. The CDR3 runs 15 residues. From germline, CDR1 is MDHEN and CDR2 SYDVKM. The V and J ends lost 3 bases and 4 bases, in that order; junction bases with no gene match: 6. In nucleotides, the CDR3 is TGTGCCAGCAGTTTTAGGGGGCCCCCGGGAAACACCATATATTTT. This encodes CASSFRGPPGNTIYF.

This rearrangement joins TRBV6-1 to TRBJ1-3, with D perhaps TRBD1 (6 bases). Trimming cost V 1 base and J 5 bases, with 9 bases left between them. Per the germline V gene, CDR1 is MNHNS and CDR2 is SASEGT. The CDR3 extends over 14 amino acids. In DNA form, the CDR3 reads TGTGCCAGCAGTGAAGGGACAGAGAGAAACACCATATATTTT. Protein sequence: CASSEGTERNTIYF.

V and J are TRBV19 and TRBJ1-1, with D possibly being TRBD1 (5 bases). This CDR3 has 12 residues. Germline V gene data show CDR1 as LNHDA and CDR2 as SQIVND (reference sequence). Trimming cost V 6 bases and J 4 bases, with 9 bases left between them. The CDR3 here is CASSRVPTEAFF. DNA for the CDR3: TGTGCCAGTAGCAGGGTTCCCACTGAAGCTTTCTTT. Using reference TRBV19 and TRBJ1-1 for the parts outside the CDR3, the full variable domain is DGGITQSPKYLFRKEGQNVTLSCEQNLNHDAMYWYRQDPGQGLRLIYYSQIVNDFQKGDIAEGYSVSREKKESFPLTVTSAQKNPTAFYLCASSRVPTEAFFGQGTRLTVV.

The J gene is TRBJ2-1, the V gene TRBV6-6; the D gene is possibly TRBD1 (6 bases). V was clipped by 4 bases and J by 5 bases, with 15 bases between them. CDR1 is MNHNY and CDR2 is SVGAGI in the germline V gene (reference sequence). The CDR3 totals 15 residues. The CDR3 sequence is CASSSTGKGDNEQFF. CDR3 nucleotide sequence: TGTGCCAGCAGTTCGACAGGAAAAGGGGACAATGAGCAGTTCTTC.

Details on this clone: One end of the junction does not line up with germline, which may come from a read error. The chain carries TRBV6-5 and TRBJ1-6; D is undetermined. Looked up from germline, CDR1 is MNHEY and CDR2 is SVGAGI. CDR3 length: 14 amino acids. CDR3: CASSYRHRRSPLHF. CDR3 bases: TGTGCCAGCAGTTACCGTCATCGGAGATCACCGCTCCACTTT.

The chain has TRBV2 and TRBJ1-5; 7 positions agree with TRBD1. Germline V lookup: CDR1 SNHLY, CDR2 FYNNEI. The CDR3 sequence is 15 residues long. V lost 8 bases to trimming and J lost 1 base; unmatched junction nucleotides: 8. DNA of the CDR3: TGTGCCAGCTACAAGGGGGCGGGCAGCAATCAGCCCCAGCATTTT. This gives the protein CASYKGAGSNQPQHF.

The chain links TRBV28 to TRBJ2-7, with 9 positions matching TRBD1. CDR1 is MDHEN, CDR2 SYDVKM, per germline. V was pared by 3 bases and J by 5 bases, with 11 bases of the junction left unmatched. CDR3 size: 16 residues. This chain's CDR3 is CASSFLHSGTGNEQYF. As DNA, the CDR3 is TGTGCCAGCAGTTTCCTTCATTCCGGGACAGGGAACGAGCAGTACTTC.

The chain uses TRBV5-5 and TRBJ2-1, with D perhaps TRBD1 (6 bases). V gave up 4 bases and J gave up 4 bases, with 9 bases separating them. There are 13 residues in the CDR3. Germline loops: CDR1 SGHKS, CDR2 YYEKEE (reference sequence). This CDR3 reads CASSRGQYNEQFF. CDR3 nucleotides: TGTGCCAGCAGCCGCGGACAGTACAATGAGCAGTTCTTC. Full variable domain (missing parts from reference TRBV5-5 and TRBJ2-1): DAGVTQSPTHLIKTRGQQVTLRCSPISGHKSVSWYQQVLGQGPQFIFQYYEKEERGRGNFPDRFSARQFPNYSSELNVNALLLGDSALYLCASSRGQYNEQFFGPGTRLTVL.

The genes are TRBV28 and TRBJ2-3, with 10 bases that match TRBD1. The ends lost 2 bases at V and 2 bases at J; junction bases unmatched: 7. The germline gives CDR1 MDHEN, CDR2 SYDVKM. There are 17 residues in the CDR3. The CDR3 region is CASSLPTGQGITDTQYF. CDR3 sequence (DNA): TGTGCCAGCAGTTTACCCACGGGACAGGGGATCACAGATACGCAGTATTTT.

This chain links TRBV19 with TRBJ1-1; 11 bases align to TRBD1. The V and J ends lost 7 bases and 6 bases, in that order; junction bases with no gene match: 7. This CDR3 region has 14 residues. CDR1 and CDR2 from the germline V gene are LNHDA and SQIVND (reference sequence). This chain's CDR3 is CASTRDRGRSEAFF. As DNA, the CDR3 is TGTGCCAGTACCCGGGACAGGGGGAGATCTGAAGCTTTCTTT.

J is TRBJ1-1 and V is TRBV6-5, with TRBD1 identical over 8 bases. The V and J ends lost 7 bases and 1 base, in that order; junction bases with no gene match: 5. CDR1 is MNHEY, CDR2 SVGAGI, per germline. The CDR3 has 14 residues. The CDR3 DNA follows: TGTGCCAGCATTCTGGACAGGGCGAACACTGAAGCTTTCTTT. This translates into CASILDRANTEAFF.

The rearrangement joins TRBV12-3 or TRBV12-4 to TRBJ1-6; tentatively, D is TRBD1 (5 bases). CDR3 length: 13 amino acids. Trimming took off 5 bases at V and 11 bases at J, with 13 bases between the two ends. CDR3 bases: TGTGCCAGCAGTCCCTCCGGGGGGACACCCCTCCACTTT. Translating it yields CASSPSGGTPLHF.

On this clone: The sample has other DNA sequences that encode this CDR3 too. The V call is TRBV7-2, the J call TRBJ2-1, with D possibly TRBD1 on 6 matching bases. In germline, CDR1 is SGHTA, CDR2 FQGNSA. The V end was cut by 1 base, the J end by 4 bases, with 11 bases between. The length of the CDR3 is 15 residues. CDR3 DNA: TGTGCCAGCAGCTTAGTAGGGGGATTTTACAATGAGCAGTTCTTC. This gives the protein CASSLVGGFYNEQFF.